This T cell receptor (beta chain) originates from a study of cytomegalovirus exposure and HLA in healthy donors. PCR used 60 Vbeta primers and 13 Jbeta primers. Only in-frame clones appear in the TCRdb table, and some are missing; sequencing was by immunoSEQ multiplex PCR. The table includes over 150,000 clones, roughly 80% detected once. When sampled, the donors appeared nominally healthy, though they likely had unrecorded immune exposures. This CDR3 has 15 amino acids. V lost 6 bases, J lost 0 bases, and 11 bases lay in between. Looked up from germline, CDR1 is MNHNS and CDR2 is SASEGT. This clone was found a few times. What it binds is unknown. Study observations and caveats: Later on, an analysis found that several of the most significant clusters appeared to be linked to common viral pathogens, which included parvovirus B19. In an earlier analysis, about 87% or about 30%: the productive usage of most TCR beta V segments. One variant, a missense change in DCLRE1C, was linked in a later analysis to TCR beta V- and J-gene trimming.

This TCR derives from a man in his thirties or forties in good health and CMV-seropositive. The J gene is TRBJ2-2, the V gene TRBV6-1, with D tentatively TRBD1 (5 bases). The sequenced material came from PBMCs. The CDR3 loop reads CASRQGHSNTGELFF. Here the CDR3 DNA reads TGTGCCAGCAGGCAGGGTCACTCGAACACCGGGGAGCTGTTTTTT.